This TCR beta chain came from a study of OX40 agonist ivuxolimab in advanced cancers. Looking at the study overall: Ivuxolimab was a fully human IgG2 agonistic monoclonal antibody targeting the costimulatory receptor OX40 (CD134). Intravenous ivuxolimab was administered to patients every 2 weeks at six dose levels: 0.01, 0.1, 0.3, 1.5, 3 and 10 mg/kg. Of the approximately 54 patients in dose escalation, about 20 had hepatocellular carcinoma, some 15 had melanoma, 9 had renal cell carcinoma and 9 had head and neck cancer. In the dose-escalation cohort, 65% to 85% of patients were male, and the mean age was approximately 60 years with a range of roughly 23 to 90. Patients were allowed to have had prior anti-PD-1, anti-PD-L1 or anti-CTLA-4 therapy, and less than 45% of the dose-escalation patients had previously received checkpoint inhibitors. Partial responses were achieved by three dose-escalation patients, of whom one had hepatocellular carcinoma and two had cutaneous melanoma. The point of sequencing TCRbeta in the periphery was to test whether ivuxolimab changed TCR sequence diversity and drove clonal T-cell expansion. The paper reports the monotherapy dose-escalation portion (N of about 52 patients) of the phase I ivuxolimab trial. Study-level results and caveats: After ivuxolimab, CD8+ T cells had more expanded clones than CD4+ T cells on average. Low levels of normalized T-cell clonal expansion were also seen in some patients who did not respond. Clonal expansion of both CD4+ and CD8+ blood T cells was observed from baseline to week 6 at doses 0.1 to 3.0 mg/kg. Antigen specificity was not determined for the clonally expanded peripheral T cells. In partial responders in the 0.1-3.0 mg/kg groups, normalized peripheral clonal expansion was found to be among the lowest, especially among CD8+ T cells.

Patients with a history of autoimmune disease or receiving systemic immunosuppression were excluded from the trial. In every dose cohort, peripheral blood was drawn for TCR sequencing at baseline, cycle 4 day 1, and cycle 7 day 1. Samples came from an open-label, multicenter, first-in-human phase I dose-escalation trial of ivuxolimab. Adults with locally advanced or metastatic head and neck squamous cell, hepatocellular, melanoma or renal cell carcinoma were enrolled in the trial. Before TCR sequencing, CD4+ and CD8+ T cells were separately sorted from peripheral blood. Genomic DNA was isolated from the sorted cells so that the TCRbeta CDR3 region could be sequenced. The immunoSEQ Assay was used for sequencing of TCRbeta CDR3 regions. TCRdb mirrors the immuneACCESS table, restricted to in-frame sequences. Some clones are absent from its copies; in checked studies, under half trace to an unresolved V gene, and the reason for the others is unknown. A total of roughly 54,000 clones appear in this sample, 80% to 90% of them only once. The ten largest clones capture about 1.2% of the sample.

There are 17 amino acids in the CDR3, from cysteine to phenylalanine inclusive. Only the CDR3 DNA stays, 51 bases, in frame from base 1. Trimming takes 6 bases off V and 6 bases off J; junction bases not matched to a gene: 9. The germline V gene (reference sequence) provides CDR1 LNHDA and CDR2 SQIVND. Remarks on this clone: Its target antigen remains unknown. Per-base quality was not reported, and no clone a single base away is much larger than it.

The specimen was CD4+ or CD8+ T cells sorted from blood, collected in a trial of the OX40 agonist ivuxolimab. The receptor comes from an adult with an advanced solid tumor such as melanoma, head and neck, liver or kidney cancer. Here the chain combines TRBV19 and TRBJ2-2; the junction holds 14 bases that match TRBD2. The nucleotide sequence reads as follows: TGTGCCAGTAGCTTGACTAGCGGGAGGGCCGGATCCGGGGAGCTGTTTTTT. It translates to CASSLTSGRAGSGELFF.